The 13 T cell receptor beta chains reported below all come from one sample, sequenced in a study of blood T cell repertoires in COVID-19. Generated by immunoSEQ multiplex PCR, the TCRdb table keeps only in-frame clones and is missing some. The sample has around 140,000 clones; 88% are singletons. Sequencing input: peripheral blood. The source is a man in his 70s with acute or convalescent COVID-19.

The V gene is TRBV6-5, the J gene TRBJ1-2, with 8 nucleotides matching TRBD1. From germline, CDR1 is MNHEY and CDR2 SVGAGI. This CDR3 region has 11 residues. The ends lost 7 bases at V and 8 bases at J; junction bases unmatched: 3. CDR3 amino acids: CASIRGLGYTF. DNA of the CDR3: TGTGCCAGCATCAGGGGGCTCGGCTACACCTTC.

In its sample, this clone was seen a few times. This rearrangement joins TRBV28 to TRBJ2-1, with 10 bases matching TRBD2. CDR1 and CDR2 (germline): MDHEN, SYDVKM. CDR3 length: 16 amino acids. V trimming: 5 bases; J trimming: 3 bases; junction bases outside the gene matches: 7. CDR3 region: CASSPVGTSDYNEQFF. CDR3 nucleotides: TGTGCCAGCAGTCCGGTCGGGACTAGCGACTACAATGAGCAGTTCTTC.

This chain joins TRBV10-2 and TRBJ1-5, with TRBD1 matching over 7 bases. Per germline, CDR1 WSHSY and CDR2 SAAADI. This CDR3 is built from 15 residues. With 4 bases clipped from V and 0 bases from J, the junction kept 3 bases outside the gene matches. CDR3 nucleotide sequence: TGCGCCAGCAGTGGGACAGGACTTAGCAATCAGCCCCAGCATTTT. It specifies CASSGTGLSNQPQHF.

This rearrangement joins TRBV30 to TRBJ1-5; no definite D call. V was trimmed by 1 base and J by 5 bases, leaving 21 bases between them. Germline CDR1 is GTSNPN and CDR2 is SVGIG (reference sequence). There are 17 residues in the CDR3. CDR3 sequence (DNA): TGTGCCTGGAGTGCCTCGGGGATGCCCATCTCCTATCAGCCCCAGCATTTT. Encoded protein: CAWSASGMPISYQPQHF.

The rearrangement uses TRBV4-1 and TRBJ2-3, with a tentative D call TRBD1 (6 bases). Germline values: CDR1 MGHRA, CDR2 YSYEKL. The V gene lost 4 bases and the J gene lost 4 bases, with 15 bases spanning the gap. The CDR3 has 15 amino acids. CDR3 sequence reads: CASSPSTGNSDTQYF. CDR3 nucleotide sequence: TGCGCCAGCAGCCCCTCAACAGGGAACTCAGATACGCAGTATTTT.

The chain uses TRBV18 and TRBJ1-1; D gene uncertain. The CDR3 covers 13 residues. Germline V gene sequence: CDR1 KGHSH, CDR2 LQKENI. The V end was cut by 2 bases, the J end by 2 bases, with 6 bases between. The chain's CDR3 is CASSPGPNTEAFF. In DNA form, the CDR3 reads TGTGCCAGCTCACCAGGCCCAAACACTGAAGCTTTCTTT.

The V call is TRBV6-5, the J call TRBJ2-2, with D possibly matching TRBD1 (6 bases). The germline gives CDR1 MNHEY, CDR2 SVGAGI. The CDR3 extends over 14 amino acids. Trimming removed 7 bases at V and 2 bases at J, with 11 bases between. This CDR3 reads CASKLGGNTGELFF. The CDR3 DNA follows: TGTGCCAGCAAGCTAGGGGGAAACACCGGGGAGCTGTTTTTT.

This sequence joins TRBV3-1 (or the pseudogene TRBV3-2) and TRBJ1-2; TRBD1 matches 7 bases. Germline CDR1 and CDR2: LGHDT and YNNKEL (reference sequence). The CDR3 is made up of 15 amino acids. Trimming removed 1 base from V and 6 bases from J; junction bases left unmatched: 8. Written as DNA, the CDR3 is TGTGCCAGCAGCCAAGGGGCTCAGGGGGGAGATGGCTACACCTTC. Amino acid sequence: CASSQGAQGGDGYTF.

The chain carries TRBV19 and TRBJ2-7; 8 positions match TRBD2. The CDR3 is 14 amino acids. Germline V gene lookup returns CDR1 LNHDA and CDR2 SQIVND (reference sequence). With V trimmed by 6 bases and J by 1 base, 5 bases remained unmatched. The CDR3 protein is CASSRAGASYEQYF. CDR3 DNA sequence: TGTGCCAGTAGCCGAGCGGGGGCGTCCTACGAGCAGTACTTC.

The chain recombines TRBV15 with TRBJ2-5; D call uncertain. V was cut by 0 bases and J by 3 bases, with 8 bases left in between. Germline CDR1 reads LNHNV; CDR2 reads YYDKDF (reference sequence). The CDR3 length is 14 residues. CDR3 in amino acids: CATSRDRSKETQYF. The DNA for the CDR3 is TGTGCCACCAGCAGAGATCGCAGTAAAGAGACCCAGTACTTC.

The CDR3 bases are TGTGCCACCCAGGGGGCGGATCAGCCCCAGCATTTT. Translating gives CATQGADQPQHF. The rearrangement links TRBV19 to TRBJ1-5; 8 nucleotides align to TRBD1. CDR3 length: 12 residues. Germline V lookup: CDR1 LNHDA, CDR2 SQIVND (reference sequence). Losses at the gene ends were 10 bases for V and 5 bases for J; bases not matched to a gene: 4.

This chain joins TRBV6-1 and TRBJ2-5; TRBD2 matches at 10 bases. The CDR3 consists of 16 residues. In germline, CDR1 is MNHNS, CDR2 SASEGT. The ends lost 5 bases at V and 1 base at J; junction bases unmatched: 7. In DNA, the CDR3 is TGTGCCAGCAGTCAAGATTGGACTAGCGGCCAAGAGACCCAGTACTTC. Translation gives CASSQDWTSGQETQYF.

The rearrangement uses TRBV24-1 and TRBJ1-4; tentative D call: TRBD1 (6 bases). V lost 3 bases and J lost 8, with 15 bases in between. Germline CDR1 and CDR2: KGHDR and SFDVKD. The CDR3 loop spans 15 amino acids. CDR3 region: CATSDPTGLGEKLFF. DNA of the CDR3: TGTGCCACCAGTGATCCGACAGGTTTAGGGGAAAAACTGTTTTTT.